Presented here are 25 T cell receptor beta chains from one specimen sequenced in a study of T-cell memory formation after mild COVID-19. TCRdb ran MiXCR on the 5' RACE reads and lists one entry per CDR3 protein. The sample has 300,000 to 400,000 distinct CDR3 sequences, 15% to 20% seen once. Sequencing was carried out using PBMCs or a T cell subset sorted from them (not recorded which). Receptors were obtained from a man between 18 and 35 years old who had mild COVID-19 (a few samples of this study predate the infection). Cell type and time point are not known.

The V and J genes are TRBV20-1 and TRBJ2-7, with 9 bases matching TRBD2. CDR1 DFQATT and CDR2 SNEGSKA come from the germline V gene (reference sequence). V lost 6 bases, J lost 4 bases, and 10 bases stayed unmatched. The CDR3 is 14 amino acids. CDR3 in DNA: TGCAGTGCCCTTATAGCGGGGGCCACATACGAGCAGTACGTC. The encoded protein is CSALIAGATYEQYV.

V and J are TRBV29-1 and TRBJ2-5; the D gene could be TRBD1 or TRBD2 (5 bases each). Germline V gene data show CDR1 as SQVTM and CDR2 as ANQGSEA. V dropped 6 bases and J dropped 5 bases, with 13 bases sitting between them. CDR3 length: 12 amino acids. The CDR3 loop reads CSVDPEGETQYF. For the CDR3, the DNA is TGCAGCGTCGACCCCGAGGGGGAGACCCAGTACTTC.

This clonotype was observed a few times. The CDR3 loop is CASSLAVSAGENGEQYF. The CDR3 region has the DNA TGCGCCAGCAGCTTGGCCGTCTCGGCCGGGGAGAACGGCGAGCAGTACTTC. This rearrangement joins TRBV5-1 to TRBJ2-7, with D tentatively TRBD2 (5 bases). The CDR3 loop spans 17 amino acids. Trimming took 0 bases from V and 6 from J, leaving 22 bases between them. From germline, CDR1 is SGHRS and CDR2 YFSETQ.

J is TRBJ2-6 and V is TRBV6-1; D call uncertain. This CDR3 contains 15 residues. Germline CDR1 reads MNHNS; CDR2 reads SASEGT. Trimming left V 4 bases short and J 4 bases short, with 11 bases between. DNA of the CDR3: TGTGCCAGCAGTGTAGTTCATTTGGGGGCCAACGTCCTGACTTTC. Amino acids: CASSVVHLGANVLTF.

The CDR3 spells CASSQDFVTSLQHF. The CDR3 DNA is TGCGCCAGCAGCCAAGATTTCGTTACTTCGCTCCAGCATTTT. The rearrangement links TRBV4-3 to TRBJ1-5; D unclear. V was cut by 0 bases and J by 12 bases, with 15 bases left in between. The germline V gene encodes CDR1 LGHNA and CDR2 YSLEER. The CDR3 has 14 amino acids.

The chain combines TRBV4-1 with TRBJ1-2, with 11 bases fitting TRBD1. The V gene's germline CDR1 is MGHRA and CDR2 YSYEKL. V shed 1 base and J 4 bases; nucleotides not matched to a gene: 2. CDR3 length: 15 amino acids. CDR3 nucleotides: TGCGCCAGCAGCCAAGTGGACAGGGGGCCCTATGGCTACACCTTC. It specifies CASSQVDRGPYGYTF.

The rearrangement uses TRBV29-1 and TRBJ1-2; D is uncertain. Germline loops: CDR1 SQVTM, CDR2 ANQGSEA. CDR3 length equals 12 residues. The germline V and J ends were trimmed by 1 base and 8 bases, with 11 bases remaining between them. CDR3 DNA: TGCAGCGTTGAAGTGGCCTCCTGGGGCTACACCTTC. It specifies CSVEVASWGYTF.

The chain employs TRBV10-2 and TRBJ2-5; 11 bases line up with TRBD2. This CDR3 has 17 residues. CDR1 WSHSY and CDR2 SAAADI come from the germline V gene. The V and J ends lost 4 bases and 0 bases, in that order; junction bases with no gene match: 7. CDR3 bases: TGCGCCAGCAGTGGCGCGCTAGCGGGGGGCGACCAAGAGACCCAGTACTTC. Amino acids: CASSGALAGGDQETQYF.

This clonotype has at least ten counts. This sequence joins TRBV12-3 or TRBV12-4 and TRBJ1-4, with 8 bases identical to TRBD1. V lost 5 bases, J lost 8 bases, and 7 bases stayed unmatched. The CDR3 has 14 residues. The DNA of the CDR3 is TGTGCCAGCAGTCATGGACAGGGTAGGGAAAAACTGTTTTTT. Translation gives CASSHGQGREKLFF.

This rearrangement joins TRBV19 to TRBJ2-3; D unclear. V was cut by 0 bases and J by 6 bases, with 16 bases left in between. The germline CDR1 and CDR2 sequences are LNHDA and SQIVND (reference sequence). This CDR3 contains 16 residues. CDR3 nucleotide sequence: TGTGCCAGTAGTATAGATCATAGGGTGATGACGGATACGCAGTATTTT. It specifies CASSIDHRVMTDTQYF.

This clonotype was seen at least ten times. The V gene is TRBV3-1, the J gene TRBJ2-1; D is unclear. Trimming removed 2 bases from V and 2 bases from J, with 10 bases in between. This CDR3 has 15 amino acids. Per germline, CDR1 LGHDT and CDR2 YNNKEL (reference sequence). CDR3 coding DNA: TGTGCCAGCAGCCAATTTGAAGGGACCTACAATGAGCAGTTCTTC. Its translation is CASSQFEGTYNEQFF.

This chain joins TRBV2 and TRBJ2-1; 10 nucleotides line up with TRBD2. Germline assignment: CDR1 SNHLY and CDR2 FYNNEI. The CDR3 length is 13 residues. The V and J ends lost 6 bases and 5 bases, in that order; junction bases with no gene match: 1. CDR3 nucleotides: TGTGCCAGCAGCGGACTAGCGGACAATGAGCAGTTCTTC. It codes for CASSGLADNEQFF.

The CDR3 nucleotides are TGTGCCAGCAGTTCAATACTCTCCTCGGGACTAGCTTTCGGGGATACGCAGTATTTT. It encodes CASSSILSSGLAFGDTQYF. The rearrangement uses TRBV27 and TRBJ2-3; the match to TRBD2 covers 9 bases. This CDR3 spans 19 amino acids. J lost 6 bases, V lost 4 bases, and 20 bases had no gene match. Per the germline V gene, CDR1 is MNHEY and CDR2 is SMNVEV (reference sequence).

The rearrangement joins TRBV20-1 to TRBJ2-1; 7 nucleotides align to TRBD2. Germline loops: CDR1 DFQATT, CDR2 SNEGSKA (reference sequence). Trimming cost V 8 bases and J 5 bases; bases outside gene matches: 6. CDR3 size: 12 residues. The CDR3: CSPRGGNNEQFF. The CDR3 bases are TGCAGTCCTCGCGGGGGAAACAATGAGCAGTTCTTC.

This clonotype came up a few times. The rearrangement uses TRBV28 and TRBJ2-7, with D hard to call. From germline, CDR1 is MDHEN and CDR2 SYDVKM. This CDR3 spans 15 amino acids. Trimming cost V 3 bases and J 2 bases, with 14 bases left between them. The CDR3 loop is CASSLGGKPTYEQYV. CDR3 nucleotides: TGTGCCAGCAGTTTGGGTGGGAAGCCTACCTACGAGCAGTACGTC.

The rearrangement links TRBV11-2 to TRBJ2-3; tentative D call: TRBD2 (6 bases). V shed 5 bases and J shed 9 bases, with 15 bases lying between them. The CDR3 totals 13 residues. Germline CDR1 SGHAT, CDR2 FQNNGV. The chain's CDR3 is CASSRDSLGTQYF. CDR3 nucleotide sequence: TGTGCCAGCAGCCGGGACTCCCTCGGGACGCAGTATTTT.

This clonotype came up once. The V and J genes are TRBV6-6 and TRBJ1-2; D gene unclear. The germline CDR1 and CDR2 sequences are MNHNY and SVGAGI (reference sequence). V was clipped by 4 bases and J by 2 bases, with 11 bases between them. The CDR3 runs 14 residues. CDR3 sequence reads: CASSSTSGNYGYTF. The CDR3 nucleotides read TGTGCCAGCAGTTCCACCTCCGGGAACTATGGCTACACCTTC.

The rearrangement joins TRBV12-3 or TRBV12-4 to TRBJ2-2; 8 bases fit TRBD1. The CDR3 totals 15 residues. V was clipped by 5 bases and J by 1 base; unmatched bases: 3. The CDR3 region is CASSRQGLNTGELFF. The CDR3 region has the DNA TGTGCCAGCAGTCGACAGGGGCTGAACACCGGGGAGCTGTTTTTT.

The table lists this clonotype with a few counts. The chain has TRBV28 and TRBJ2-5; 14 positions match TRBD2. The CDR3 is 16 residues long. Germline CDR1 is MDHEN and CDR2 is SYDVKM. With V trimmed by 6 bases and J by 5 bases, 8 bases remained unmatched. CDR3 nucleotide sequence: TGTGCCAGCAGCTTCTTGACTAGCGGGGGGGAGGAGACCCAGTACTTC. The encoded protein is CASSFLTSGGEETQYF.

This clonotype was counted between two and nine times. This chain joins TRBV25-1 and TRBJ2-3, with D maybe TRBD2 (7 bases). V lost 2 bases and J 12 bases, leaving 15 bases between the germline ends. The CDR3 loop spans 13 amino acids. Looked up from germline, CDR1 is MGHDK and CDR2 is SYGVNS. DNA of the CDR3: TGTGCCAGCAGTGAACCGGGGGGCGATAAACAGTATTTT. The encoded protein is CASSEPGGDKQYF. The whole variable domain, filled in from reference TRBV25-1 and TRBJ2-3, reads EADIYQTPRYLVIGTGKKITLECSQTMGHDKMYWYQQDPGMELHLIHYSYGVNSTEKGDLSSESTVSRIRTEHFPLTLESARPSHTSQYLCASSEPGGDKQYFGPGTRLTVL.

The sample holds a few counts of this clonotype. This chain joins TRBV11-2 and TRBJ2-4; D perhaps matches TRBD2 (6 bases). The germline V gene has CDR1 SGHAT and CDR2 FQNNGV. V was pared by 4 bases and J by 9 bases, with 16 bases between. This CDR3 spans 14 amino acids. The CDR3, as DNA: TGTGCCAGCAGCTCCTCCGCGGGGATCAGCATTCAGTACTTC. Amino acid sequence: CASSSSAGISIQYF.

A few counts support this clonotype. The J gene is TRBJ2-1, the V gene TRBV6-5, with D perhaps being TRBD1 or TRBD2 (6 bases each). The CDR3 has 13 residues. Germline V gives CDR1 MNHEY, CDR2 SVGAGI. Trimming cost V 2 bases and J 6 bases, with 8 bases left between them. The CDR3 loop is CASSYGGPNEQFF. The CDR3, as DNA: TGTGCCAGCAGTTACGGGGGGCCCAATGAGCAGTTCTTC.

The chain recombines TRBV6-1 with TRBJ2-7, with 8 positions matching TRBD2. Germline CDR1 reads MNHNS; CDR2 reads SASEGT. The ends lost 5 bases at V and 3 bases at J; junction bases unmatched: 12. The CDR3 extends over 16 amino acids. The CDR3 here is CASSPNAPGGGYEQYF. CDR3 in DNA: TGTGCCAGCAGTCCCAACGCCCCGGGGGGGGGCTACGAGCAGTACTTC.

V usage is TRBV5-4 and J usage is TRBJ2-5, with 12 bases aligning to TRBD2. The ends lost 1 base at V and 5 bases at J; junction bases unmatched: 9. The CDR3 has 17 residues. Germline V gene sequence: CDR1 SGHNT, CDR2 YYREEE (reference sequence). Written as DNA, the CDR3 is TGTGCCAGCAGCTTGACGAAGACTAGCGGGGGAGGTGAGACCCAGTACTTC. This codes for CASSLTKTSGGGETQYF.

This clonotype was seen only a few times. The chain links TRBV11-2 to TRBJ1-2, with no clear D. CDR1 is SGHAT and CDR2 is FQNNGV in the germline V gene. The CDR3 loop spans 14 amino acids. With 7 bases removed from V and 7 bases from J, the gap between germline ends came to 19 bases. This chain's CDR3 is CASTRGRGAFGYTF. The CDR3 nucleotides read TGTGCCAGCACCCGAGGACGGGGTGCATTTGGCTACACCTTC.